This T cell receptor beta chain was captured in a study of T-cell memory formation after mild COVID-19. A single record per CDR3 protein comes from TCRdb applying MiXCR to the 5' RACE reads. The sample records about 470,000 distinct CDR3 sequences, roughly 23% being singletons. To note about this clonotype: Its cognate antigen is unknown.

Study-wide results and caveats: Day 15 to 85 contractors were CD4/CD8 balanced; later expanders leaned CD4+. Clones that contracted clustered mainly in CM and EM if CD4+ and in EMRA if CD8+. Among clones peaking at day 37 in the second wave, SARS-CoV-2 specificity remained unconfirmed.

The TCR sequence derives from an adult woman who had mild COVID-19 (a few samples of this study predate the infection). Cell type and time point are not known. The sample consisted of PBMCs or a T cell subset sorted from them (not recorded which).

The CDR3 nucleotides read TGTGCCAGCACTGGCGGGGCAAGCCAGTATTTT. Amino acids: CASTGGASQYF. The chain uses TRBV6-2 or TRBV6-3 and TRBJ2-3, with TRBD2 as a possible D gene (6 bases). Germline V gives CDR1 MNHEY, CDR2 SVGEGT. The V end was cut by 7 bases, the J end by 12 bases, with 14 bases between. The CDR3 consists of 11 residues.